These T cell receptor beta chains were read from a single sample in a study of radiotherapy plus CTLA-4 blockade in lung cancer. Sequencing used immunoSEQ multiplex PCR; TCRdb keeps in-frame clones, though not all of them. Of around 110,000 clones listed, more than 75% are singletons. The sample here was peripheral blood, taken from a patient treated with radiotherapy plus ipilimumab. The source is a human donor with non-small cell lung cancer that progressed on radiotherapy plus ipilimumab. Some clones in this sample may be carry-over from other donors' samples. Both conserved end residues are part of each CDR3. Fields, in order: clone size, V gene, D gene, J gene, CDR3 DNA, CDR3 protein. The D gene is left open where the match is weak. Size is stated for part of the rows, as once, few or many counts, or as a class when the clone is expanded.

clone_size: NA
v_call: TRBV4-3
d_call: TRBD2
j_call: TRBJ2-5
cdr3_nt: TGCGCCAGCAGCCCCCGGGGAGGGGTGGGGGAGACCCAGTACTTC
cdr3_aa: CASSPRGGVGETQYF

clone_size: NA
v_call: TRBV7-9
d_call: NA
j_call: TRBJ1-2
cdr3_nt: TGTGCCAGCAGCCCCTTGGGGGGTTACTATGGCTACACCTTC
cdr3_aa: CASSPLGGYYGYTF

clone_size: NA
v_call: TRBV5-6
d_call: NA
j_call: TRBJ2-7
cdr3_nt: TGTGCCAGCAGCTTGAGGAGCTCCTACGAGCAGTACTTC
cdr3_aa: CASSLRSSYEQYF

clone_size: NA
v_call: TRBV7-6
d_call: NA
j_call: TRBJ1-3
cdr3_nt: TGTGCCAGCAGCTTACCGACGGGAGGACGGCTAAGAAACACCATATATTTT
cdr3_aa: CASSLPTGGRLRNTIYF

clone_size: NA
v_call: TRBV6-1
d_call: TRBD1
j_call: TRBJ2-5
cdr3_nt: TGTGCCAGCAGACTACGACAGGGGATCCAAGAGACCCAGTACTTC
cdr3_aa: CASRLRQGIQETQYF

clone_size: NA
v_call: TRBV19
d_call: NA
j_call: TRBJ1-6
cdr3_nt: TGTGCCAGTAGTATTAAGGGGCGGAATTCACCCCTCCACTTT
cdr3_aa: CASSIKGRNSPLHF

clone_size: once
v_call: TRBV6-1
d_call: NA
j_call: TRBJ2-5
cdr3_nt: TGTGCCAGCAGTGACATGGGCCTTGAAGAGACCCAGTACTTC
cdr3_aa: CASSDMGLEETQYF

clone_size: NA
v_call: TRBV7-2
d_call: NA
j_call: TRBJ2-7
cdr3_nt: TGTGCCAGCAGCTTAGCGCTGGCAGTCTACGAGCAGTACTTC
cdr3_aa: CASSLALAVYEQYF

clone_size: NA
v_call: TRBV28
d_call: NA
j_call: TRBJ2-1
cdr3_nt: TGTGCAACCCAAGGCCGACTACCTCGACAGTTCTTC
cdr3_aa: CATQGRLPRQFF

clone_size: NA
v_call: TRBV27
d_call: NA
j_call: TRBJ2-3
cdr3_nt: TGTGCCAGCAGTTTACTCCCTGATAGCACAGATACGCAGTATTTT
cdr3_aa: CASSLLPDSTDTQYF

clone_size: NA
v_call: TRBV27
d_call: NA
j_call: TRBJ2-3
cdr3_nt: TGTGCCAGCAGTCCGTCGACTTGGGGCACAGATACGCAGTATTTT
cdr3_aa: CASSPSTWGTDTQYF